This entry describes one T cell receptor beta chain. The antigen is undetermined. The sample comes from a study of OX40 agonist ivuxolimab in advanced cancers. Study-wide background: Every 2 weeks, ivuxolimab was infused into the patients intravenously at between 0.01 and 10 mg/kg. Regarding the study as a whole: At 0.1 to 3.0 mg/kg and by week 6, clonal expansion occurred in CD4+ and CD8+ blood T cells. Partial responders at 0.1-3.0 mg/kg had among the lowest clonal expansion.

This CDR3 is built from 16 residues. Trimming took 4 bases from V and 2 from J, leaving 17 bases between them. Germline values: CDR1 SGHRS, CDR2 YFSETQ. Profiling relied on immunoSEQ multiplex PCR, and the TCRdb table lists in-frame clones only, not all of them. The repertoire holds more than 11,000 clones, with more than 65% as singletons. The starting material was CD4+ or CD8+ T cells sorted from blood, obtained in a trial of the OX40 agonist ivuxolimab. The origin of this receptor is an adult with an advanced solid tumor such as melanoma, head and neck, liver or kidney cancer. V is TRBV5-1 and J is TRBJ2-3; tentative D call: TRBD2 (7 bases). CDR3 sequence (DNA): TGCGCCAGCAGCCCCGTGGGGGGGCCAGTCACAGATACGCAGTATTTT. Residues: CASSPVGGPVTDTQYF.